This T cell receptor (beta chain) emerged from a study of tumor T cells in aggressive B-cell lymphoma. The CDR3 is made up of 13 amino acids. J was trimmed by 3 bases and V by 6 bases; bases with no gene match: 4. Per germline, CDR1 ENHRY and CDR2 SYGVKD. Sequenced by immunoSEQ multiplex PCR; TCRdb stores in-frame clones only, minus some. The sample consists of about 480 clones, around 86% of them appearing once. The sequenced sample consisted of tumor tissue. The TCR sequence derives from an adult with diffuse large B cell lymphoma. The chain recombines TRBV10-3 with TRBJ1-1; 7 nucleotides align to TRBD1. This CDR3 reads CAISQTGDTEAFF. For the CDR3, the DNA is TGTGCCATCAGCCAAACAGGGGACACTGAAGCTTTCTTT.